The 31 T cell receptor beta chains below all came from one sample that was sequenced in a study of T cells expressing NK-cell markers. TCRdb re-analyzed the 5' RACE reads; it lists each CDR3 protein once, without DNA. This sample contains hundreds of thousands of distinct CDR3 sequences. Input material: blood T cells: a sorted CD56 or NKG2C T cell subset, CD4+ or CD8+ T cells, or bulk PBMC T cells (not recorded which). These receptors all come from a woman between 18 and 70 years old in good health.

The CDR3 reads CAPTTSYEQYF. The chain joins TRBV10-3 to TRBJ2-7. Germline V CDR1 and CDR2: ENHRY, SYGVKD. This CDR3 has 11 residues.

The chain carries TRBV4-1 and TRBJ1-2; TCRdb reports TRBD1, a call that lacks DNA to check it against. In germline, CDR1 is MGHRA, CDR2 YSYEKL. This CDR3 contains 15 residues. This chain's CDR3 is CASSQEGQVVTGYTF.

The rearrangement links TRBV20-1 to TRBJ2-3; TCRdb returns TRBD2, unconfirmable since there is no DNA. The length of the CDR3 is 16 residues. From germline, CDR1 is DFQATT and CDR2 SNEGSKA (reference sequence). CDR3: CSAPWGLAGGPDTQYF.

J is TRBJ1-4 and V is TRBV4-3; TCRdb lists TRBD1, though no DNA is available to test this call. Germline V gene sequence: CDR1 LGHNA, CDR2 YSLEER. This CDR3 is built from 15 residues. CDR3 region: CASSQDAGANEKLFF.

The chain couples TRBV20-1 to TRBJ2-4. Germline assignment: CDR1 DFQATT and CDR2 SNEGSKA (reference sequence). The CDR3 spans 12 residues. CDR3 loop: CSATPNKNIQYF.

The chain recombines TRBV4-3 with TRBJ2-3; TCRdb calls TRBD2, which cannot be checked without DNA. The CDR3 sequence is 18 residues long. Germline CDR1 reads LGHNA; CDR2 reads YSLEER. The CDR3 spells CASSKGGIAGSPTDTQYF.

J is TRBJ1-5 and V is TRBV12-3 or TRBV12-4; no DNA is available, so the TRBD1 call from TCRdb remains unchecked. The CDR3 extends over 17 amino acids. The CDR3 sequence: CASSLRTPTGVDQPQHF.

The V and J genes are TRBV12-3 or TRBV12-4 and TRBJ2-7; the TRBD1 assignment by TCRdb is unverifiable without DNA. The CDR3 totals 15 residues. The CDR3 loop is CASSLGDVRGYEQYF.

CDR3: CASSPLMSNEQFF. The chain employs TRBV14 and TRBJ2-1. The CDR3 totals 13 residues. Germline V gives CDR1 SGHDN, CDR2 FVKESK.

CDR3 amino acids: CASTGWGGQETQYF. The chain is built from TRBV12-3 or TRBV12-4 and TRBJ2-5; no DNA is available, so the TRBD1 call from TCRdb remains unchecked. The CDR3 sequence is 14 residues long.

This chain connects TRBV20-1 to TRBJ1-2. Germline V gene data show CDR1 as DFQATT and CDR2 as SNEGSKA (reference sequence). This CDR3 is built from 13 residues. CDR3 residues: CSASAGSNYGYTF.

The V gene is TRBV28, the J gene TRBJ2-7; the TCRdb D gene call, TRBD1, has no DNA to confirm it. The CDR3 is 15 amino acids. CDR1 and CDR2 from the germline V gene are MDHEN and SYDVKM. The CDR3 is CASTAGDLKGYEQYF.

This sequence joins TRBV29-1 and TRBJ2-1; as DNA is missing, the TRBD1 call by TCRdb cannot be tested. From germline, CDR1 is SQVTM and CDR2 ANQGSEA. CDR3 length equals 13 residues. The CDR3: CSVEGTGLSEQFF.

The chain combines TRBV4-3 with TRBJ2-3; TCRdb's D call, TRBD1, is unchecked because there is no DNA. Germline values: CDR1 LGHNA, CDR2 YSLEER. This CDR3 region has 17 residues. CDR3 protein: CASSQDLSGTGADTQYF.

CDR3 amino acids: CASSLTNQETQYF. The chain couples TRBV7-3 to TRBJ2-5. The CDR3 loop spans 13 amino acids. Germline CDR1 and CDR2: SGHTA and FQGTGA.

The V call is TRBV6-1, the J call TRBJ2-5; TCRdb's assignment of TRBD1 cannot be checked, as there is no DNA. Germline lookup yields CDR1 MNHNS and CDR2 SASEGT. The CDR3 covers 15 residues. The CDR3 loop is CASTAHVTYQETQYF.

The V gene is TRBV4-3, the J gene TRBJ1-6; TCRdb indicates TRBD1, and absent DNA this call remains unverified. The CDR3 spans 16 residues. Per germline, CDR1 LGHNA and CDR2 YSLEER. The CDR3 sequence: CASSQGGTGGVSPLHF.

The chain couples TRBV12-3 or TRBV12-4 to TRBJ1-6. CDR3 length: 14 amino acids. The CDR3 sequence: CASSQYTVNSPLHF.

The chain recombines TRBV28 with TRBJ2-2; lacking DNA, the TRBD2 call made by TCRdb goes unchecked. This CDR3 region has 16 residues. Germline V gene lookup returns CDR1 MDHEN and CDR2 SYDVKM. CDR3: CASSLGGLAGNGELFF.

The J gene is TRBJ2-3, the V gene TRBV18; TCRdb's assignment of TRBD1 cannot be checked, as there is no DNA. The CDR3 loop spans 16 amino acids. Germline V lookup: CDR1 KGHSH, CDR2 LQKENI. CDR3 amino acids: CASSPRYRGTVGTQYF.

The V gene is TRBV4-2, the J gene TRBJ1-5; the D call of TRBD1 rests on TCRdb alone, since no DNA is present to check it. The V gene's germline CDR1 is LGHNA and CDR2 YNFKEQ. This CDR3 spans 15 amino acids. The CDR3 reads CASSPLGGKGQPQHF.

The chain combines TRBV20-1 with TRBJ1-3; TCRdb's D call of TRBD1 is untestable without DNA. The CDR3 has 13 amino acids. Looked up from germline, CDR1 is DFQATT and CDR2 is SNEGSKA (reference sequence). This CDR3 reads CSARGDVGNTIYF.

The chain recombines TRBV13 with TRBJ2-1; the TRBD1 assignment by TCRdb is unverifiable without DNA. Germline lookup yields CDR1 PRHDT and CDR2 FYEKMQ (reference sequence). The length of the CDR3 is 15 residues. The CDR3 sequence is CASSLGTVRGQEQFF.

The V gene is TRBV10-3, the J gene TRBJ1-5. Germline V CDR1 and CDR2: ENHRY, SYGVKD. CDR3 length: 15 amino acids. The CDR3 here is CAISEDSYSNQPQHF.

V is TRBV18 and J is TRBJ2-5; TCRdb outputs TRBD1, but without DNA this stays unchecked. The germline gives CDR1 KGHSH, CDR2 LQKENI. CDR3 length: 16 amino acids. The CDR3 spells CASSPPAGGGQETQYF. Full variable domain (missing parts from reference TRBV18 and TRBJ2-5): NAGVMQNPRHLVRRRGQEARLRCSPMKGHSHVYWYRQLPEEGLKFMVYLQKENIIDESGMPKERFSAEFPKEGPSILRIQQVVRGDSAAYFCASSPPAGGGQETQYFGPGTRLLVL.

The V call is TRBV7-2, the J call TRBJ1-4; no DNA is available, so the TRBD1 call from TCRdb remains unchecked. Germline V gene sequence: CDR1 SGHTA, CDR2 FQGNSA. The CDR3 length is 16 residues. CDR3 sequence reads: CASTTDRVATNEKLFF.

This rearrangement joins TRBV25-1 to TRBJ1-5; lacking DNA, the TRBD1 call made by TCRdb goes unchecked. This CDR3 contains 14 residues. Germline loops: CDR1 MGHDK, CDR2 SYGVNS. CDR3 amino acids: CASSDLPGGGPQHF.

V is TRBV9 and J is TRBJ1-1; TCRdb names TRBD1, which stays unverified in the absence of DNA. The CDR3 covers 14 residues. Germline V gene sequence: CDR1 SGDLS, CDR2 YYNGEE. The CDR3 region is CASSSRTVATEAFF.

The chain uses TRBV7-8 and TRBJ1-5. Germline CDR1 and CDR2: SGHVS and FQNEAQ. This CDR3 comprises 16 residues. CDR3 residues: CASSLAPHSGNQPQHF.

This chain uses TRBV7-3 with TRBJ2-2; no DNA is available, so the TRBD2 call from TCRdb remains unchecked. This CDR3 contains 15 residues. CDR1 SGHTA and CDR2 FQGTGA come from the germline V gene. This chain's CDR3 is CASGSGLGRTGELFF.

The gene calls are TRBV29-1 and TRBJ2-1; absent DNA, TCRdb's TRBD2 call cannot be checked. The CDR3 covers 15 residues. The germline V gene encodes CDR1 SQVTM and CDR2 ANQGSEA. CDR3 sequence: CSVEGRGTTYNEQFF.